The 4 T cell receptor beta chains in this list originate from one sample, sequenced in a study of blood T cells in healthy people across ages (dated by TCRdb to 2013 to 2016). The library was produced with 5' RACE. Data came from an Illumina HiSeq 2500. A second PCR of about 6 to 11 cycles was performed with a sample-barcoded 5' primer and a J-beta primer mix. TCRdb took the public reads, trimmed them with fastp at Q25, ran MiXCR for clone calling and kept in-frame beta chains. Entries that share a CDR3 protein sequence are merged under the most common genes and DNA. This sample lists over 1.5 million distinct CDR3 sequences; about 50% were detected once. The ten largest clones take up around 2.1% of the sample. Sequences were obtained from blood. The origin of the receptors is a woman in her thirties or forties in good health.

The chain couples TRBV20-1 to TRBJ1-6; TRBD1 matches at 9 bases. V lost 1 base to trimming and J lost 7 bases; unmatched junction nucleotides: 5. CDR1 is DFQATT and CDR2 is SNEGSKA in the germline V gene (reference sequence). This CDR3 contains 15 residues. The CDR3 region is CSARARTGDNSPLHF. The CDR3 coding sequence is TGCAGTGCTAGAGCCCGGACAGGGGACAATTCACCCCTCCACTTT.

This rearrangement joins TRBV28 to TRBJ2-6; tentatively, D is TRBD1 (6 bases). The CDR3 totals 18 residues. The V end was cut by 2 bases, the J end by 2 bases, with 16 bases between. Germline CDR1 reads MDHEN; CDR2 reads SYDVKM. The CDR3 DNA sequence: TGTGCCAGCAGTTTACCAGGGGCCTTCATCGCTGGGGCCAACGTCCTGACTTTC. Its protein product is CASSLPGAFIAGANVLTF.

This chain uses TRBV5-6 with TRBJ1-5; D call uncertain. CDR3 length: 13 residues. V was shortened by 4 bases and J by 7 bases, with 12 bases between the two germline ends. Per germline, CDR1 SGHDT and CDR2 YYEEEE. CDR3 bases: TGTGCCAGCAGCGACGGATCCGACCAGCCCCAGCATTTT. Translation: CASSDGSDQPQHF. The whole variable domain, remainder taken from reference TRBV5-6 and TRBJ1-5, is DAGVTQSPTHLIKTRGQQVTLRCSPKSGHDTVSWYQQALGQGPQFIFQYYEEEERQRGNFPDRFSGHQFPNYSSELNVNALLLGDSALYLCASSDGSDQPQHFGDGTRLSIL.

The chain joins TRBV7-9 to TRBJ1-5; TRBD1 agrees at 7 bases. Trimming at V came to 4 bases and at J to 8 bases, leaving 5 bases not matched to a gene. CDR3 length: 13 amino acids. Germline-derived CDR1 and CDR2 are SEHNR and FQNEAQ (reference sequence). The CDR3 bases are TGTGCCAGCAGCTGGACAGGATCTGAGCCCCAGCATTTT. It yields the protein CASSWTGSEPQHF.